One sample yielded the 21 T cell receptor beta chains listed below, sequenced in a study of PD-1 blockade in classical Hodgkin lymphoma. Time point described: cycle 4 day 1 (C4D1), after less than seven weeks of nivolumab. Following autologous stem cell transplantation, relapse occurred in every patient, and exposure to brentuximab vedotin varied. Measured with immunoSEQ multiplex PCR; TCRdb has only the in-frame clones, and not every one. The sample holds thousands of clones, 65% to 85% seen once. The material sequenced was peripheral blood mononuclear cells (PBMCs), taken before the fourth cycle of nivolumab. These receptors all stem from a human donor with classical Hodgkin lymphoma.

CDR3 DNA sequence: TGTGCCTGGAGTCCGACAGGATATGGCTACACCTTC. Translated: CAWSPTGYGYTF. This chain uses TRBV30 with TRBJ1-2; TRBD1 might be the D (6 bases). Trimming took off 2 bases at V and 5 bases at J, with 9 bases between the two ends. Germline CDR1 reads GTSNPN; CDR2 reads SVGIG (reference sequence). This CDR3 has 12 residues.

The genes are TRBV5-4 and TRBJ2-1, with 8 bases aligning to TRBD1. J was trimmed by 6 bases and V by 2 bases; bases with no gene match: 13. CDR1 is SGHNT and CDR2 is YYREEE in the germline V gene (reference sequence). This CDR3 has 17 amino acids. The CDR3 loop reads CASSFSPTGEFGNEQFF. The CDR3 DNA follows: TGTGCCAGCAGCTTCTCACCGACAGGGGAATTCGGCAATGAGCAGTTCTTC.

V gene TRBV7-2 combines with J gene TRBJ2-1; TRBD1 might be the D (5 bases). The V gene's germline CDR1 is SGHTA and CDR2 FQGNSA. This CDR3 is 14 amino acids long. Trimming stripped 2 bases from V and 8 bases from J, with 13 bases between. The CDR3 spells CASSLQGGLDEQFF. DNA of the CDR3: TGTGCCAGCAGCTTACAGGGTGGTCTAGATGAGCAGTTCTTC.

The rearrangement links TRBV4-3 to TRBJ2-3; 13 positions match TRBD2. With V trimmed by 4 bases and J by 6 bases, 7 bases remained unmatched. This CDR3 is 16 amino acids long. Per the germline V gene, CDR1 is LGHNA and CDR2 is YSLEER. DNA of the CDR3: TGCGCCAGCAGCCTCGGACTAGCGGGGGTTTTGGATACGCAGTATTTT. Protein sequence: CASSLGLAGVLDTQYF.

The chain has TRBV2 and TRBJ2-1; 7 bases agree with TRBD1. CDR3 length equals 14 residues. The trim removed 8 bases at V and 8 bases at J, leaving 12 bases unmatched. The germline V gene has CDR1 SNHLY and CDR2 FYNNEI. The CDR3 DNA sequence: TGTGCCAGCGAAGGGGGCGGAGTAAGCGATGAGCAGTTCTTC. Encoded protein: CASEGGGVSDEQFF.

This chain links TRBV19 with TRBJ2-7; 7 bases match TRBD1. The CDR3 is 14 amino acids. Germline V lookup: CDR1 LNHDA, CDR2 SQIVND (reference sequence). The J segment lost 3 bases and the V segment lost 3 bases, leaving 5 bases of the junction unmatched. The CDR3 spells CASSMWDSRYEQYF. In DNA, the CDR3 is TGTGCCAGTAGTATGTGGGACAGCCGCTACGAGCAGTACTTC.

The chain links TRBV4-3 to TRBJ2-1; 9 bases are a match to TRBD2. The V gene's germline CDR1 is LGHNA and CDR2 YSLEER. This CDR3 spans 20 amino acids. With V trimmed by 0 bases and J by 5 bases, 17 bases remained unmatched. CDR3 nucleotide sequence: TGCGCCAGCAGCCAAGAGGGTCCTTCTTACGCGGGGGGGCAGGACAATGAGCAGTTCTTC. Translation gives CASSQEGPSYAGGQDNEQFF.

The chain has TRBV7-8 and TRBJ1-1; the D is unclear. The germline V and J ends were trimmed by 6 bases and 2 bases, with 16 bases remaining between them. Germline CDR1 reads SGHVS; CDR2 reads FQNEAQ. This CDR3 has 15 residues. Here the CDR3 DNA reads TGTGCCAGCAGGAAACCGCGGGGAAGTAACACTGAAGCTTTCTTT. As protein: CASRKPRGSNTEAFF.

This rearrangement joins TRBV4-2 to TRBJ1-2, with unresolved D. Germline CDR1 LGHNA, CDR2 YNFKEQ. Trimming pared 5 bases from V and 4 bases from J, leaving 20 bases between. This CDR3 has 16 residues. CDR3 DNA: TGTGCCAGCAGCTTGGAGAACAAAGGTTGGACCTATGGCTACACCTTC. Protein: CASSLENKGWTYGYTF.

This rearrangement joins TRBV9 to TRBJ1-2, with 7 bases fitting TRBD1. The CDR3 loop spans 14 amino acids. CDR1 is SGDLS and CDR2 is YYNGEE in the germline V gene. V lost 7 bases and J lost 2; bases outside the gene matches: 8. The CDR3 sequence: CASGTGQLNYGYTF. The CDR3 coding sequence is TGTGCCAGCGGGACGGGACAGCTGAACTATGGCTACACCTTC.

This chain links TRBV30 with TRBJ1-2; no reliable D call. Germline CDR1 and CDR2: GTSNPN and SVGIG (reference sequence). V was shortened by 3 bases and J by 6 bases, with 11 bases between the two germline ends. This CDR3 has 12 amino acids. CDR3 bases: TGTGCCTGGAGAGAATTTACAGATGGCTACACCTTC. Encoded protein: CAWREFTDGYTF.

The chain carries TRBV5-1 and TRBJ1-2; TRBD1 is a possible D gene (5 bases). The CDR3 is 14 amino acids. V was clipped by 2 bases and J by 4 bases, with 12 bases between them. CDR1 and CDR2 from the germline V gene are SGHRS and YFSETQ. CDR3 nucleotides: TGCGCCAGCAGCTTTTTAGGGGTTGGCTATGGCTACACCTTC. Translation gives CASSFLGVGYGYTF.

The genes are TRBV11-2 and TRBJ2-3; 7 bases are shared with TRBD2. Germline loops: CDR1 SGHAT, CDR2 FQNNGV. V gave up 4 bases and J gave up 1 base; unmatched junction bases: 5. The length of the CDR3 is 15 residues. DNA of the CDR3: TGTGCCAGCAGCTCCAGCGGGGTGGGCACAGATACGCAGTATTTT. Translated, it gives CASSSSGVGTDTQYF. Filled out from reference TRBV11-2 and TRBJ2-3, the complete variable domain reads EAGVAQSPRYKIIEKRQSVAFWCNPISGHATLYWYQQILGQGPKLLIQFQNNGVVDDSQLPKDRFSAERLKGVDSTLKIQPAKLEDSAVYLCASSSSGVGTDTQYFGPGTRLTVL.

This rearrangement joins TRBV7-9 to TRBJ2-1; 9 positions match TRBD2. The CDR3 totals 17 residues. CDR1 and CDR2 (germline): SEHNR, FQNEAQ (reference sequence). The V gene end was trimmed by 6 bases and the J gene end by 4 bases; junction bases not matched to a gene: 13. Here the CDR3 reads CASSFKGSGGSYNEQFF. The CDR3 DNA sequence: TGTGCCAGCAGTTTTAAGGGCAGCGGGGGGTCTTACAATGAGCAGTTCTTC.

The rearrangement joins TRBV19 to TRBJ1-5; 8 bases match TRBD1. Germline trimming cut 5 bases from V and 1 base from J; bases unmatched to any gene: 4. The germline gives CDR1 LNHDA, CDR2 SQIVND (reference sequence). The CDR3 is 15 amino acids. CDR3 sequence (DNA): TGTGCCAGTAGTGACAGGGGCGGGAGCAATCAGCCCCAGCATTTT. Translating it yields CASSDRGGSNQPQHF.

The chain employs TRBV2 and TRBJ1-3; D remains ambiguous. Trimming shortened V by 8 bases and J by 3 bases, and 11 bases separated the two germline ends. Germline CDR1 and CDR2: SNHLY and FYNNEI. This CDR3 spans 13 amino acids. CDR3 amino acids: CASAKEVGNTIYF. In DNA, the CDR3 is TGTGCCAGCGCAAAAGAAGTTGGAAACACCATATATTTT.

The rearrangement joins TRBV18 to TRBJ1-1; no firm D call. CDR3 length equals 14 residues. Germline-derived CDR1 and CDR2 are KGHSH and LQKENI. V was cut by 1 base and J by 1 base, with 7 bases left in between. The CDR3 spells CASSPRVGNTEAFF. CDR3 DNA sequence: TGTGCCAGCTCACCACGAGTAGGGAACACTGAAGCTTTCTTT.

The chain is built from TRBV4-3 and TRBJ2-3; possibly TRBD2 for D (5 bases). The V and J ends lost 0 bases and 1 base respectively, with 11 bases between them. This CDR3 comprises 16 residues. Germline-derived CDR1 and CDR2 are LGHNA and YSLEER. DNA for the CDR3: TGCGCCAGCAGCCAAGATACGCCCGGGGGCACAGATACGCAGTATTTT. Residues: CASSQDTPGGTDTQYF.

The genes are TRBV5-6 and TRBJ1-1, with D unclear. This CDR3 comprises 15 residues. V lost 4 bases and J 1 base, leaving 14 bases between the germline ends. Per the germline V gene, CDR1 is SGHDT and CDR2 is YYEEEE. As DNA, the CDR3 is TGTGCCAGCAGCCCGTACAGTTGGGAGAACACTGAAGCTTTCTTT. Encoded protein: CASSPYSWENTEAFF.

The rearrangement joins TRBV13 to TRBJ2-7; D is possibly TRBD1 (5 bases). Trimming removed 6 bases from V and 5 bases from J, with 11 bases in between. CDR3 length: 12 amino acids. Germline assignment: CDR1 PRHDT and CDR2 FYEKMQ (reference sequence). The CDR3 DNA is TGTGCCAGCAGTGGGCTCAGGGACGAGCAGTACTTC. Encoded protein: CASSGLRDEQYF.

The chain links TRBV7-8 to TRBJ2-1, with D unclear. There are 12 residues in the CDR3. The germline CDR1 and CDR2 sequences are SGHVS and FQNEAQ. V was pared by 1 base and J by 7 bases, with 5 bases between. The CDR3 sequence: CASSLGINEQFF. As DNA, the CDR3 is TGTGCCAGCAGCTTAGGAATTAATGAGCAGTTCTTC. The full variable domain, its missing parts supplied by reference TRBV7-8 and TRBJ2-1, is GAGVSQSPRYKVAKRGQDVALRCDPISGHVSLFWYQQALGQGPEFLTYFQNEAQLDKSGLPSDRFFAERPEGSVSTLKIQRTQQEDSAVYLCASSLGINEQFFGPGTRLTVL.